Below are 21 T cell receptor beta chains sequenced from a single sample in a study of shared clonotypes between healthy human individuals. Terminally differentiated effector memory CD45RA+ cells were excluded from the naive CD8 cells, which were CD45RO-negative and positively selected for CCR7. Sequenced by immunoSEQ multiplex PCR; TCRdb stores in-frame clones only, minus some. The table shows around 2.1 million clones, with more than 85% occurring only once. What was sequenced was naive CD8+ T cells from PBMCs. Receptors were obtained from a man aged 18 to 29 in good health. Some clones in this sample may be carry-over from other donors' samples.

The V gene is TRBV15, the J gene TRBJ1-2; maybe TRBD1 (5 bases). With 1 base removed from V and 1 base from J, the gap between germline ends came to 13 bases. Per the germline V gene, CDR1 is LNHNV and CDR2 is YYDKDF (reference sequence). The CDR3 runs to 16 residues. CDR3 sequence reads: CATSRAPMGLNYGYTF. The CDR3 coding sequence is TGTGCCACCAGCAGAGCTCCAATGGGACTTAACTATGGCTACACCTTC.

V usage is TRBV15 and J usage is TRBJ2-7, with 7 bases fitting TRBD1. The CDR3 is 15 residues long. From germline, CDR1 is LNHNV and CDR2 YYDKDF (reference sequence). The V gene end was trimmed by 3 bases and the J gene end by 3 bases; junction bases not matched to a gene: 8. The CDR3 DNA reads TGTGCCACCAGCAGCTACAGGGGCCCCCTCTACGAGCAGTACTTC. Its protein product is CATSSYRGPLYEQYF.

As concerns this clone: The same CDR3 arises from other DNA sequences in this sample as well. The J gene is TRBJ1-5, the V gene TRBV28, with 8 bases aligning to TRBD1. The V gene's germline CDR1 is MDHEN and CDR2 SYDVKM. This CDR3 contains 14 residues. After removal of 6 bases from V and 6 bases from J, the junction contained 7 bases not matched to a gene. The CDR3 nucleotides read TGTGCCAGCAGGGGGACAGGTGGTGGTCAGCCCCAGCATTTT. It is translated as CASRGTGGGQPQHF.

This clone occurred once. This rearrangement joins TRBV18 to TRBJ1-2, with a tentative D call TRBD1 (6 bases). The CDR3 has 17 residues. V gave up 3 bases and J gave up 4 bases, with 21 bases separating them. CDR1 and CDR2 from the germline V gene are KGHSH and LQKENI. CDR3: CASSPNPDLQGTYGYTF. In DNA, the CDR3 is TGTGCCAGCTCACCTAACCCGGACCTACAGGGAACCTATGGCTACACCTTC.

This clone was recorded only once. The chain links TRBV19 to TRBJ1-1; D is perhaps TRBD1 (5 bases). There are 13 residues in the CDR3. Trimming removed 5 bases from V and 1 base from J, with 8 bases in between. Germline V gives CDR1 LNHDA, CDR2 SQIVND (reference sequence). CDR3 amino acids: CASSPGQNTEAFF. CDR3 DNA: TGTGCCAGTAGTCCCGGACAGAACACTGAAGCTTTCTTT.

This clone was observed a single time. The CDR3 nucleotides read TGTGCCAGCAGTTTATGGCGGCAGAGGAACACTGAAGCTTTCTTT. The encoded protein is CASSLWRQRNTEAFF. The gene calls are TRBV28 and TRBJ1-1; D not resolved. CDR3 length: 15 residues. Trimming took off 0 bases at V and 1 base at J, with 9 bases between the two ends. In germline, CDR1 is MDHEN, CDR2 SYDVKM.

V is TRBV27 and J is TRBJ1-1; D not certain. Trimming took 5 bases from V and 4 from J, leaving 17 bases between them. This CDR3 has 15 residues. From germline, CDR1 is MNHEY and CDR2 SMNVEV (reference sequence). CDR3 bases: TGTGCCAGCAGTACCCGGACGCGGCGGGGCACTGAAGCTTTCTTT. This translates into CASSTRTRRGTEAFF.

For the CDR3, the DNA is TGTGCCAGCAGCCAACGCCTAGCGGGAGTGGAGACCCAGTACTTC. Protein: CASSQRLAGVETQYF. The chain uses TRBV6-5 and TRBJ2-5; 10 bases are shared with TRBD2. The CDR3 spans 15 residues. Germline loops: CDR1 MNHEY, CDR2 SVGAGI. The V and J ends lost 6 bases and 5 bases, in that order; junction bases with no gene match: 9.

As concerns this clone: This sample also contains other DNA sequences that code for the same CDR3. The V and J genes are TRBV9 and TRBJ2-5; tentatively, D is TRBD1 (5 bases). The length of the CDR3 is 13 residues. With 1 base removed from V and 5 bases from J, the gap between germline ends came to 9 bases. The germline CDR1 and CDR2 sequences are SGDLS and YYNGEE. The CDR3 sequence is CASSVRGRETQYF. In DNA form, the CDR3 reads TGTGCCAGCAGCGTAAGGGGTCGGGAGACCCAGTACTTC.

The CDR3 DNA reads as TGCGCCAGCAGCTTACGCCCGGACAGGGGGCTCGAGCAGTACTTC. This codes for CASSLRPDRGLEQYF. The V gene is TRBV5-1, the J gene TRBJ2-7; 11 positions agree with TRBD1. The CDR3 has 15 amino acids. Trimming removed 2 bases from V and 6 bases from J; junction bases left unmatched: 7. In germline, CDR1 is SGHRS, CDR2 YFSETQ. Full variable domain (outside the CDR3, taken from reference TRBV5-1 and TRBJ2-7): KAGVTQTPRYLIKTRGQQVTLSCSPISGHRSVSWYQQTPGQGLQFLFEYFSETQRNKGNFPGRFSGRQFSNSRSEMNVSTLELGDSALYLCASSLRPDRGLEQYFGPGTRLTVT.

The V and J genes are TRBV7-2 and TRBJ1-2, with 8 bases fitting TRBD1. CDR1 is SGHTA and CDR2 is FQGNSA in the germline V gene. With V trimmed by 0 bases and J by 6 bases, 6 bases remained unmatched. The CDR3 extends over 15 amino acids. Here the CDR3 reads CASSLAHRGWNGYTF. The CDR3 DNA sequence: TGTGCCAGCAGCTTAGCCCACAGGGGGTGGAATGGCTACACCTTC. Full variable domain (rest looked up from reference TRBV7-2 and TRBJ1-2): GAGVSQSPSNKVTEKGKDVELRCDPISGHTALYWYRQSLGQGLEFLIYFQGNSAPDKSGLPSDRFSAERTGGSVSTLTIQRTQQEDSAVYLCASSLAHRGWNGYTFGSGTRLTVV.

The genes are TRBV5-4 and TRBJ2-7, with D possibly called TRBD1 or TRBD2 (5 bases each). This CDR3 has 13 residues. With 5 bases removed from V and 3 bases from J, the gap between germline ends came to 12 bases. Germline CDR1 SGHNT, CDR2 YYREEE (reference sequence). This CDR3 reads CASRPGTGYEQYF. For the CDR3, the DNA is TGTGCCAGCAGACCCGGGACGGGCTACGAGCAGTACTTC.

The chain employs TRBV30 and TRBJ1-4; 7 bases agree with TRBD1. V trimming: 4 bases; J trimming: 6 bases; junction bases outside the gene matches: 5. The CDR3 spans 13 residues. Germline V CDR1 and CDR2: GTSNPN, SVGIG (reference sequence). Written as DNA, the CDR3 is TGTGCCTGGACAACAGGGGTCGATGAAAAACTGTTTTTT. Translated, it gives CAWTTGVDEKLFF.

The CDR3 sequence: CATSRDLRGVGTGELFF. CDR3 nucleotide sequence: TGTGCCACCAGCAGAGATTTGCGGGGAGTGGGCACCGGGGAGCTGTTTTTT. The chain uses TRBV15 and TRBJ2-2; the D gene is possibly TRBD2 (6 bases). Germline lookup yields CDR1 LNHNV and CDR2 YYDKDF (reference sequence). The V end was cut by 0 bases, the J end by 4 bases, with 15 bases between. This CDR3 region has 17 residues.

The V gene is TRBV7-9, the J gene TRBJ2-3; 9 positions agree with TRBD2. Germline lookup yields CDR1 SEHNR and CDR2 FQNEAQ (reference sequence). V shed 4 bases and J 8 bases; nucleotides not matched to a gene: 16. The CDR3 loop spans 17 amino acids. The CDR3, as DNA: TGTGCCAGCAGCTCCGCCGTCAAGCGGGAGGCCGGGAGTACGCAGTATTTT. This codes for CASSSAVKREAGSTQYF.

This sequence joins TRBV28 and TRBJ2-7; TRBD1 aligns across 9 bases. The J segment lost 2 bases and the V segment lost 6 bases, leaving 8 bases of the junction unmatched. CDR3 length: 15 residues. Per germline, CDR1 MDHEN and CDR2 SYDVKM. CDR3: CASSHMTGGAYEQYF. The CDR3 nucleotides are TGTGCCAGCAGCCACATGACAGGGGGGGCCTACGAGCAGTACTTC.

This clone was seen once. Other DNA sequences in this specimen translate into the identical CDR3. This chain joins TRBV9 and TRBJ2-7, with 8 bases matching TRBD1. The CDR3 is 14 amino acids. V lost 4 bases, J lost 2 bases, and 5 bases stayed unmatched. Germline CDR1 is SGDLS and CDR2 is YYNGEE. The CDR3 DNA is TGTGCCAGCAGCCCCCGGGACAGGACCTACGAGCAGTACTTC. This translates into CASSPRDRTYEQYF.

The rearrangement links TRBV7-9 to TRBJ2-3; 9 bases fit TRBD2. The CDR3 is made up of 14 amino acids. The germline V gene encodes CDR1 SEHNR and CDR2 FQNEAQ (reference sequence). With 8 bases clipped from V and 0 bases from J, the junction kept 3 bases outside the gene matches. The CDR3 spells CASALAGSTDTQYF. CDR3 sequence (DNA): TGTGCCAGCGCTCTAGCGGGAAGCACAGATACGCAGTATTTT.

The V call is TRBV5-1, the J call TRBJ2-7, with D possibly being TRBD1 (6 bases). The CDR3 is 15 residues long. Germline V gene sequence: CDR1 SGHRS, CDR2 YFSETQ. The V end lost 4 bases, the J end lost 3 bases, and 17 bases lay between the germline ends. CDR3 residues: CASSPAPGTNYEQYF. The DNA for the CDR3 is TGCGCCAGCAGCCCAGCCCCCGGGACAAACTACGAGCAGTACTTC.

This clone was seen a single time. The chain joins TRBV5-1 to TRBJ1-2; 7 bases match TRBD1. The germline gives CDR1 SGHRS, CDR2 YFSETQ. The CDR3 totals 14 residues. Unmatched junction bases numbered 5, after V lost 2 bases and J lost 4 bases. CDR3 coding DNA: TGCGCCAGCAGCTTAGAGGGGACAGCCTATGGCTACACCTTC. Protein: CASSLEGTAYGYTF. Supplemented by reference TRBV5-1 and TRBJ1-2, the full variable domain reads KAGVTQTPRYLIKTRGQQVTLSCSPISGHRSVSWYQQTPGQGLQFLFEYFSETQRNKGNFPGRFSGRQFSNSRSEMNVSTLELGDSALYLCASSLEGTAYGYTFGSGTRLTVV.

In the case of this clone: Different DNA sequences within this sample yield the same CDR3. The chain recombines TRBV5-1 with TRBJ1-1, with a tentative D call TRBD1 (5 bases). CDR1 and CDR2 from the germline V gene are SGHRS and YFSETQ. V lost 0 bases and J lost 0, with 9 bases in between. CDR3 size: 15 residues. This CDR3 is CASSLGQGLNTEAFF. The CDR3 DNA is TGCGCCAGCAGCTTGGGGCAGGGACTGAACACTGAAGCTTTCTTT.